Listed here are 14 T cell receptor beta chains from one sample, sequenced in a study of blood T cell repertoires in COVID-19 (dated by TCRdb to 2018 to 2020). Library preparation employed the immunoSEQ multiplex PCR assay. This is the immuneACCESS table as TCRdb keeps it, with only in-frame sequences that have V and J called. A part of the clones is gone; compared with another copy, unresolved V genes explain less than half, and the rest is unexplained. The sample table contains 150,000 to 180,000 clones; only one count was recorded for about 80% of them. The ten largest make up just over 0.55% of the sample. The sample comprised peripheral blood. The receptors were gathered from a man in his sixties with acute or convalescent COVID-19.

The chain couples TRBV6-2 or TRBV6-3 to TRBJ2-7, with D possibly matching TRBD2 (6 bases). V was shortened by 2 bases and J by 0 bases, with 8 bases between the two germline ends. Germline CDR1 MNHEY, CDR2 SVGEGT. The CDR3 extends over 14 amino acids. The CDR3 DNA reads TGTGCCAGCAGTTACGCGGGACCCTCCTACGAGCAGTACTTC. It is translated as CASSYAGPSYEQYF.

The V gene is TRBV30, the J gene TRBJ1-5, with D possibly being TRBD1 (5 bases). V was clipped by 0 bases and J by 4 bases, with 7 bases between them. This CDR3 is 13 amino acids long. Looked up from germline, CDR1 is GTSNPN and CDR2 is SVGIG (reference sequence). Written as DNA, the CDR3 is TGTGCCTGGAGTGTACGGACAAATCAGCCCCAGCATTTT. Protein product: CAWSVRTNQPQHF.

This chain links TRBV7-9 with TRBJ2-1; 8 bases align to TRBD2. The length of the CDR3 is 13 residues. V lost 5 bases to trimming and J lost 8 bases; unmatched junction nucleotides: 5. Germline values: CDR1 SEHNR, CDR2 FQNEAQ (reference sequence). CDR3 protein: CASSLVAGHEQFF. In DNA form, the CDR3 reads TGTGCCAGCAGCCTCGTAGCGGGACATGAGCAGTTCTTC.

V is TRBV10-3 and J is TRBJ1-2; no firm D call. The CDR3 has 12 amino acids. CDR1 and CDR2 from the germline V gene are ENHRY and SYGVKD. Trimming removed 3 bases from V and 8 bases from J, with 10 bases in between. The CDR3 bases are TGTGCCATCAGTGATGTCAGTACAGGCTACACCTTC. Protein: CAISDVSTGYTF.

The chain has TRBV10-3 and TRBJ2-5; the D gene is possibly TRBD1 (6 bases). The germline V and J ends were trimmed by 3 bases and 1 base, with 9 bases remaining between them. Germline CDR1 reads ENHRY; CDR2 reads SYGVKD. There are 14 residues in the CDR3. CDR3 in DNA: TGTGCCATCAGTGATTCAGGGGTCCAAGAGACCCAGTACTTC. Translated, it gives CAISDSGVQETQYF.

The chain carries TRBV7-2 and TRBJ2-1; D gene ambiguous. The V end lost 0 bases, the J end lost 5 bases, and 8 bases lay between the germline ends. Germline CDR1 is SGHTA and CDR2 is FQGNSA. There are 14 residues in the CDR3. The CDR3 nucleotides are TGTGCCAGCAGCTTAGCACTTCCAAACAATGAGCAGTTCTTC. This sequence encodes CASSLALPNNEQFF.

CDR3 bases: TGCGCCAGCAGCTTGGCTGGCGGGGGGGCTTACAATGAGCAGTTCTTC. It encodes CASSLAGGGAYNEQFF. The gene calls are TRBV5-1 and TRBJ2-1; the match to TRBD2 covers 9 bases. The CDR3 consists of 16 residues. Germline values: CDR1 SGHRS, CDR2 YFSETQ. The trim removed 0 bases at V and 4 bases at J, leaving 5 bases unmatched.

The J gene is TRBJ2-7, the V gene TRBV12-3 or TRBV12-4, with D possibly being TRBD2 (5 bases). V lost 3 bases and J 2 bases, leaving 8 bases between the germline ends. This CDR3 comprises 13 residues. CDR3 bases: TGTGCCAGCAGTTTGACTACTCCCTACGAGCAGTACTTC. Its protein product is CASSLTTPYEQYF.

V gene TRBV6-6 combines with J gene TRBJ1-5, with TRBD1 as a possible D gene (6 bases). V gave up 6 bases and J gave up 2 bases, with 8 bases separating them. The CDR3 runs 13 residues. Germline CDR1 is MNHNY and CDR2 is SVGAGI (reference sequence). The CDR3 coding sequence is TGTGCCAGCAGGAACAGGGGCAATCAGCCCCAGCATTTT. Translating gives CASRNRGNQPQHF.

The chain's CDR3 is CASSPGTSYAGELFF. CDR3 in DNA: TGCGCCAGCAGCCCCGGGACTAGCTATGCGGGGGAGCTGTTTTTT. This rearrangement joins TRBV5-1 to TRBJ2-2; 9 bases line up with TRBD2. The CDR3 length is 15 residues. V was pared by 4 bases and J by 8 bases, with 9 bases of the junction left unmatched. Germline-derived CDR1 and CDR2 are SGHRS and YFSETQ.

The chain's CDR3 is CAISESGTGVRGANVLTF. In nucleotides, the CDR3 is TGTGCCATCAGTGAGTCCGGGACAGGGGTAAGGGGGGCCAACGTCCTGACTTTC. The gene calls are TRBV10-3 and TRBJ2-6; 10 nucleotides line up with TRBD1. The germline gives CDR1 ENHRY, CDR2 SYGVKD. The CDR3 loop spans 18 amino acids. V lost 0 bases to trimming and J lost 4 bases; unmatched junction nucleotides: 6.

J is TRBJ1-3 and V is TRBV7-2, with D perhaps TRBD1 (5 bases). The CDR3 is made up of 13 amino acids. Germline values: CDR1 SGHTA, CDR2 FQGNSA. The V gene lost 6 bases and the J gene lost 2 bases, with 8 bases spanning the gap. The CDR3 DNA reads TGTGCCAGCAGGCAGGGCCCTGGAAACACCATATATTTT. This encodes CASRQGPGNTIYF.

DNA of the CDR3: TGCAGTGCTAGTAGTCCAGCGGGGAAGGACAATGAGCAGTTCTTC. This encodes CSASSPAGKDNEQFF. The chain combines TRBV20-1 with TRBJ2-1, with 7 bases lining up with TRBD2. This CDR3 contains 15 residues. Trimming took 3 bases from V and 5 from J; bases not matched to a gene: 10. The germline gives CDR1 DFQATT, CDR2 SNEGSKA (reference sequence).

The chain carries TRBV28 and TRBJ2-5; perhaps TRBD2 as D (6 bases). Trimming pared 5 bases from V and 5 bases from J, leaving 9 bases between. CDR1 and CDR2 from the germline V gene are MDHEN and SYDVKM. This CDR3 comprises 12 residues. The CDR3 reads CASSGEVETQYF. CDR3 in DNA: TGTGCCAGCAGTGGGGAGGTGGAGACCCAGTACTTC.